These 8 T cell receptor beta chains were all obtained from the same sample, sequenced in a study of shared clonotypes between healthy human individuals. Repertoires were generated with immunoSEQ multiplex PCR, while TCRdb's copy carries only in-frame clones and drops some. The sample carries about 1 million clones, roughly 70% recorded once. Sequencing was carried out using memory CD4+ T cells sorted from blood. Subset reported: CD45RA-negative fraction. The receptors here all came from a man aged 18 to 30 in good health.

Regarding this clone: At one end, the junction sequence differs from germline, possibly due to a read error. V and J are TRBV11-2 and TRBJ2-7; D gene unclear. There are 15 residues in the CDR3. Germline assignment: CDR1 SGHAT and CDR2 FQNNGV. CDR3 nucleotide sequence: TGTGCCAGCAGCCCACGGACCCACGGCTCCTCCGAGCAGTACTTC. Translating it yields CASSPRTHGSSEQYF.

The V gene is TRBV28, the J gene TRBJ2-3; 11 bases are shared with TRBD2. The CDR3 sequence is 18 residues long. Germline V gives CDR1 MDHEN, CDR2 SYDVKM. J was trimmed by 1 base and V by 6 bases; bases with no gene match: 12. The CDR3 DNA is TGTGCCAGCAGCCTCCATACGCCTAGCGGGGGGCGCACAGATACGCAGTATTTT. The encoded protein is CASSLHTPSGGRTDTQYF. The variable domain in full, with the rest retrieved from reference TRBV28 and TRBJ2-3, is DVKVTQSSRYLVKRTGEKVFLECVQDMDHENMFWYRQDPGLGLRLIYFSYDVKMKEKGDIPEGYSVSREKKERFSLILESASTNQTSMYLCASSLHTPSGGRTDTQYFGPGTRLTVL.

This chain connects TRBV5-1 to TRBJ1-1, with D unclear. CDR3 length: 14 residues. Trimming removed 1 base at V and 0 bases at J, with 7 bases between. Germline V CDR1 and CDR2: SGHRS, YFSETQ. The CDR3 coding sequence is TGCGCCAGCAGCTTGAGGTCCATGAACACTGAAGCTTTCTTT. Encoded protein: CASSLRSMNTEAFF.

A few counts support this clone. The chain employs TRBV28 and TRBJ2-1; 8 bases line up with TRBD1. This CDR3 spans 16 amino acids. Germline V gives CDR1 MDHEN, CDR2 SYDVKM. V trimming: 5 bases; J trimming: 5 bases; junction bases outside the gene matches: 11. This CDR3 is CASSKLRDRKHNEQFF. The CDR3 nucleotides are TGTGCCAGCAGTAAGCTCCGGGACAGGAAACACAATGAGCAGTTCTTC.

The rearrangement joins TRBV5-6 to TRBJ2-1, with D tentatively TRBD2 (6 bases). V gave up 2 bases and J gave up 7 bases, with 13 bases separating them. This CDR3 region has 14 residues. Germline-derived CDR1 and CDR2 are SGHDT and YYEEEE. The CDR3 DNA sequence: TGTGCCAGCAGCTTAAGCGGGCCGAAGAATGAGCAGTTCTTC. As protein: CASSLSGPKNEQFF.

V gene TRBV7-2 combines with J gene TRBJ1-3; D perhaps matches TRBD1 (5 bases). With 4 bases removed from V and 1 base from J, the gap between germline ends came to 11 bases. Germline CDR1 is SGHTA and CDR2 is FQGNSA. The CDR3 spans 15 residues. In DNA form, the CDR3 reads TGTGCCAGCAGCTCCGGACAATTTTCTGGAAACACCATATATTTT. Protein: CASSSGQFSGNTIYF.

This clone was seen only a few times. V usage is TRBV5-8 and J usage is TRBJ1-2, with a weak D call TRBD1 (6 bases). CDR3 length: 13 amino acids. Germline CDR1 is SGHTS and CDR2 is YDEGEE. Trimming took 4 bases from V and 8 from J, leaving 15 bases between them. The CDR3 protein is CASSRWAQGGYTF. The DNA for the CDR3 is TGTGCCAGCAGCCGCTGGGCCCAGGGGGGCTACACCTTC. Complete variable domain (other parts from reference TRBV5-8 and TRBJ1-2): EAGVTQSPTHLIKTRGQQATLRCSPISGHTSVYWYQQALGLGLQFLLWYDEGEERNRGNFPPRFSGRQFPNYSSELNVNALELEDSALYLCASSRWAQGGYTFGSGTRLTVV.

The rearrangement joins TRBV7-9 to TRBJ2-1, with D possibly TRBD1 on 5 matching bases. Germline loops: CDR1 SEHNR, CDR2 FQNEAQ (reference sequence). The length of the CDR3 is 18 residues. V dropped 5 bases and J dropped 4 bases, with 24 bases sitting between them. The CDR3 nucleotides read TGTGCCAGCAGCCCGCCCTTCCAGGGCATGGGTCAGTACAATGAGCAGTTCTTC. Translated, it gives CASSPPFQGMGQYNEQFF. The entire variable domain, with the rest obtained from reference TRBV7-9 and TRBJ2-1, is as follows: DTGVSQNPRHKITKRGQNVTFRCDPISEHNRLYWYRQTLGQGPEFLTYFQNEAQLEKSRLLSDRFSAERPKGSFSTLEIQRTEQGDSAMYLCASSPPFQGMGQYNEQFFGPGTRLTVL.